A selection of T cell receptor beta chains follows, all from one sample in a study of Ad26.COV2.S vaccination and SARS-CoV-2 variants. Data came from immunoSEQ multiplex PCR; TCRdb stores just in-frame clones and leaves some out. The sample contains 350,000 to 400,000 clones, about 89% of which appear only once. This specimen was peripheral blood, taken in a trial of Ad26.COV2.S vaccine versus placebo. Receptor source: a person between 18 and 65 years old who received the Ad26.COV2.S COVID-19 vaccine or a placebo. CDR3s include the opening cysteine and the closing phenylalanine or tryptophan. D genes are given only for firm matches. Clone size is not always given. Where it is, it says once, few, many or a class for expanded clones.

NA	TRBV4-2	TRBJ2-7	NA	CASSRERGVSSYEQYF	TGTGCCAGCAGCCGTGAAAGGGGGGTGTCCTCCTACGAGCAGTACTTC
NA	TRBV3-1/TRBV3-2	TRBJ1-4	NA	CASSQDPPSRNEKLFF	TGTGCCAGCAGCCAAGATCCTCCCAGTAGGAATGAAAAACTGTTTTTT
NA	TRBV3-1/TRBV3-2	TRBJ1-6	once	CASSHGQRDSPLHF	TGTGCCAGCAGCCATGGACAGCGAGATTCACCCCTCCACTTT
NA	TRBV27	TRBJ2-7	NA	CASSFSQDSYEQYF	TGTGCCAGCAGTTTCTCCCAGGACAGCTACGAGCAGTACTTC
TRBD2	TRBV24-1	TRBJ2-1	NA	CATSDRSGRANSYNEQFF	TGTGCCACCAGTGATCGTAGTGGGAGGGCCAACTCCTACAATGAGCAGTTCTTC
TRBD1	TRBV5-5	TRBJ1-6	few	CASSSSRQGNSPLHF	TGTGCCAGCAGCTCCTCCCGACAGGGCAATTCACCCCTCCACTTT
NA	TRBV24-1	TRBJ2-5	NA	CATSDPSYGRDRETQYF	TGTGCCACCAGTGATCCGAGTTATGGACGGGACCGAGAGACCCAGTACTTC
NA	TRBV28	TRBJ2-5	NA	CASSPTGRGETQYF	TGTGCCAGCAGCCCTACAGGGAGAGGGGAGACCCAGTACTTC
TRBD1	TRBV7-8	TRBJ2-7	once	CASSLSAQGLNEQYF	TGTGCCAGCAGCTTGTCGGCACAGGGGCTAAACGAGCAGTACTTC
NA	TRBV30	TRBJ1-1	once	CAWSPGQDTEAFF	TGTGCCTGGAGTCCCGGGCAAGACACTGAAGCTTTCTTT
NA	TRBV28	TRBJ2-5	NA	CASSFGGETQYF	TGTGCCAGCAGTTTTGGTGGAGAGACCCAGTACTTC
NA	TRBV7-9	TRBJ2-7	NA	CASSLALGRAYEQYF	TGTGCCAGCAGCTTAGCATTGGGCAGAGCCTACGAGCAGTACTTC
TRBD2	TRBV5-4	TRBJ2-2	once	CASSPTSGNTGELFF	TGTGCCAGCAGCCCAACTAGCGGAAACACCGGGGAGCTGTTTTTT
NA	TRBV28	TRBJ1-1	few	CASSLKNTEAFF	TGTGCCAGCAGTTTGAAGAACACTGAAGCTTTCTTT
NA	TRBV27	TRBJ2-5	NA	CASSEEGETQYF	TGTGCCAGCAGTGAGGAGGGAGAGACCCAGTACTTC
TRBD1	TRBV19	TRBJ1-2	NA	CASSPGQRDGYTF	TGTGCCAGTAGTCCGGGACAGCGAGATGGCTACACCTTC
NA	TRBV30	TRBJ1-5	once	CAWRGQLNQPQHF	TGTGCCTGGAGGGGGCAGTTAAATCAGCCCCAGCATTTT
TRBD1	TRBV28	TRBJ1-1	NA	CASSWTGKNTEAFF	TGTGCCAGCAGCTGGACAGGCAAGAACACTGAAGCTTTCTTT
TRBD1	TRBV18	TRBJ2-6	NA	CASSVKQGPPGSGANVLTF	TGTGCCAGCTCCGTGAAACAGGGGCCTCCCGGCTCTGGGGCCAACGTCCTGACTTTC
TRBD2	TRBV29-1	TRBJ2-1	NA	CSARLAGGPFIF	TGCAGCGCACGACTAGCGGGAGGGCCTTTTATCTTC
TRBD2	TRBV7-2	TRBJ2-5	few	CASTPAGSSQETQYF	TGTGCCAGCACCCCAGCGGGATCTAGCCAAGAGACCCAGTACTTC
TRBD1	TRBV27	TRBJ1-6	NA	CATGTANNSPLHF	TGTGCCACAGGGACAGCAAATAATTCACCCCTCCACTTT
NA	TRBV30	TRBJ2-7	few	CAWSVAVGEQYF	TGTGCCTGGAGTGTGGCTGTCGGCGAGCAGTACTTC
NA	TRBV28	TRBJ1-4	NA	CASSSPTANEKLFF	TGTGCCAGCAGTAGCCCGACAGCTAATGAAAAACTGTTTTTT
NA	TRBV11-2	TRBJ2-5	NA	CASSRSFETQYF	TGTGCCAGCAGCCGGAGTTTTGAGACCCAGTACTTC
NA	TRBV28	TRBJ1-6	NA	CASSLSQTYNSPLHF	TGTGCCAGCAGTTTATCACAGACCTATAATTCACCCCTCCACTTT
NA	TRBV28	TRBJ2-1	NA	CASSSPRLYNEQFF	TGTGCCAGCAGTTCTCCTAGGCTCTACAATGAGCAGTTCTTC
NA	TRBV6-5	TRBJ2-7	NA	CASSSVWPLSSYEQYF	TGTGCCAGCAGTTCAGTTTGGCCTTTGAGCTCCTACGAGCAGTACTTC
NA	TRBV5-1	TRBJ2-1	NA	CASSSGRQLSSYNEQFF	TGCGCCAGCAGCTCGGGACGACAGTTGAGCTCCTACAATGAGCAGTTCTTC
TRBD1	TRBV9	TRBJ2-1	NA	CASSVAPSAGQGASNNEQFF	TGTGCCAGCAGCGTAGCCCCCTCCGCGGGACAGGGGGCTAGCAACAATGAGCAGTTCTTC
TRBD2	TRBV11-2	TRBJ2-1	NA	CASRATGTSGRAVQFF	TGTGCCAGCAGGGCTACCGGGACTAGCGGGAGGGCCGTGCAGTTCTTC
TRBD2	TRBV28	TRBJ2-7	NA	CASSPPWASGTYEQYF	TGTGCCAGCAGTCCCCCCTGGGCTAGCGGAACCTACGAGCAGTACTTC
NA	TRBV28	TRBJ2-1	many	CASRYRRENEQFF	TGTGCCAGCAGATACCGACGGGAGAATGAGCAGTTCTTC
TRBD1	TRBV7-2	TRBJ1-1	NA	CASSLNRGGTEAFF	TGTGCCAGCAGCTTGAACAGGGGAGGCACTGAAGCTTTCTTT
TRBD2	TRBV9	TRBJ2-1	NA	CASSVGSGTYNEQFF	TGTGCCAGCAGCGTGGGTAGCGGGACCTACAATGAGCAGTTCTTC
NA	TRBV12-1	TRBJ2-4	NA	CAREDPRDSKNIQYF	TGTGCCAGAGAAGATCCTCGGGACAGCAAAAACATTCAGTACTTC